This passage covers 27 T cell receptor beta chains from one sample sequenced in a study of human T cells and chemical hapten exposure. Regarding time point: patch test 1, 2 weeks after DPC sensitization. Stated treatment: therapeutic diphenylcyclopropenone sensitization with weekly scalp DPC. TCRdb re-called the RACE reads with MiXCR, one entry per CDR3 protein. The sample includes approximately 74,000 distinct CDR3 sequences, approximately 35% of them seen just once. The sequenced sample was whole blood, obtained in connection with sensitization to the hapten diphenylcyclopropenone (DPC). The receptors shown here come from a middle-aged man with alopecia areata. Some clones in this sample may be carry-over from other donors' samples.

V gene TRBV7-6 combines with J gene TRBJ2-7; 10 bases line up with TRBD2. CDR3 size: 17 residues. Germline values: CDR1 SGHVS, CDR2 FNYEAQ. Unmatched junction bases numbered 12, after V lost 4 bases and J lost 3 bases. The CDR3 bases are TGTGCCAGCAGCTCCGTTTTGGGACTAGCGAGGAGCTACGAGCAGTACTTC. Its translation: CASSSVLGLARSYEQYF.

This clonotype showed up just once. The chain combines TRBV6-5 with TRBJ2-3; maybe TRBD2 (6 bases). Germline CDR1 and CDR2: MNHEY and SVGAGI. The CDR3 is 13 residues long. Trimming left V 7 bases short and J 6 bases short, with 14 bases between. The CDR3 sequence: CASIQAGGDTQYF. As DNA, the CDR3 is TGTGCCAGCATTCAAGCGGGTGGTGATACGCAGTATTTT.

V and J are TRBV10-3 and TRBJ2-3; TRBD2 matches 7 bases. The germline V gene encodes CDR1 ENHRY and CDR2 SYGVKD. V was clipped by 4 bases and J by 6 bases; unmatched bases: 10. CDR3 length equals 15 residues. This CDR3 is CAISGGGGPSDTQYF. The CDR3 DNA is TGTGCCATCAGTGGGGGGGGAGGGCCGTCCGATACGCAGTATTTT.

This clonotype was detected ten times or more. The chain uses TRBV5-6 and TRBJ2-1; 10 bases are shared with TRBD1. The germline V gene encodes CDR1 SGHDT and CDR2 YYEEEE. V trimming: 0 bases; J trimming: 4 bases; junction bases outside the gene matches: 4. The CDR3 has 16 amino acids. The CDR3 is CASSLVDRGHYNEQFF. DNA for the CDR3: TGTGCCAGCAGCTTGGTCGACAGGGGGCATTACAATGAGCAGTTCTTC.

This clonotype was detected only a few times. For the CDR3, the DNA is TGTGCCAGCAGAAGACTGTTGGAAGCTTTCTTT. Translated, it gives CASRRLLEAFF. The V and J genes are TRBV6-2 or TRBV6-3 and TRBJ1-1; D is undetermined. The CDR3 runs 11 residues. The ends were cut back, 6 bases at V and 8 bases at J, with 10 bases in the middle. From germline, CDR1 is MNHEY and CDR2 SVGEGT.

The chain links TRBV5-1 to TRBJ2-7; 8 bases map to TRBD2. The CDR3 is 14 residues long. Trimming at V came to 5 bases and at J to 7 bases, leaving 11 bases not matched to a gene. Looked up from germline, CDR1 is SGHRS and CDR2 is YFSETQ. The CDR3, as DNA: TGCGCCAGCAGGTCGGGACTAGAGCTTAAAGAGCAGTACTTC. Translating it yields CASRSGLELKEQYF.

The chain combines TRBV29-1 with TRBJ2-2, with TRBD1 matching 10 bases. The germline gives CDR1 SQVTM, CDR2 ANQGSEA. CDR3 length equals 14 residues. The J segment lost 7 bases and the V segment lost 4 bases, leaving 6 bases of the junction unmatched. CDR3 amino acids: CSVARTGGGGELFF. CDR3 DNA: TGCAGCGTTGCCCGGACAGGGGGGGGCGGGGAGCTGTTTTTT.

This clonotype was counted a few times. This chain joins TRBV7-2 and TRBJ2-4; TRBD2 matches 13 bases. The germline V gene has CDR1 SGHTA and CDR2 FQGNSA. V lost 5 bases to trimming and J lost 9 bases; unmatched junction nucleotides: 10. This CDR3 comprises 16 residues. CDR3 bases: TGTGCCAGCAGCCTAACTAGCGGGAGGGCCTTAAGCATTCAGTACTTC. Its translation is CASSLTSGRALSIQYF.

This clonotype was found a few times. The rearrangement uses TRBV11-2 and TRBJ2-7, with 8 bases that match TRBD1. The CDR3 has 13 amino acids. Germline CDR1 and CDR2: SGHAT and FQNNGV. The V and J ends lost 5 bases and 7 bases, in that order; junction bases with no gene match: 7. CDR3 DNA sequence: TGTGCCAGCAGCGCCGGACAGGGAAGGGAGCAGTACTTC. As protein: CASSAGQGREQYF.

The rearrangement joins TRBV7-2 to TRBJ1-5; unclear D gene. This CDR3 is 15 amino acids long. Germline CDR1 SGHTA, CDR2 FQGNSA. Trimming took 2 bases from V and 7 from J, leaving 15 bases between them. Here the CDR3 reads CASSLLRPEGQPQHF. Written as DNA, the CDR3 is TGTGCCAGCAGCTTACTCCGGCCGGAGGGACAGCCCCAGCATTTT.

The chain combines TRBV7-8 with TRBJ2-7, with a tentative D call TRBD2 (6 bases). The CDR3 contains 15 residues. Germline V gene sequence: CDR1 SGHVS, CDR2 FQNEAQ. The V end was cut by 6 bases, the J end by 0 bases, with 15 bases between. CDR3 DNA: TGTGCCAGCAGTTTGGACTACGCGAGCTCCTACGAGCAGTACTTC. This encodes CASSLDYASSYEQYF. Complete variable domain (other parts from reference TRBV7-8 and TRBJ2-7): GAGVSQSPRYKVAKRGQDVALRCDPISGHVSLFWYQQALGQGPEFLTYFQNEAQLDKSGLPSDRFFAERPEGSVSTLKIQRTQQEDSAVYLCASSLDYASSYEQYFGPGTRLTVT.

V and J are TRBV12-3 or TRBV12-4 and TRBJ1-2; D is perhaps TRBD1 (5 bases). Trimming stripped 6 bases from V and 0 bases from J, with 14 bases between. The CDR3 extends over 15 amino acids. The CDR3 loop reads CASRWGELTNYGYTF. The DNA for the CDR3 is TGTGCCAGCAGGTGGGGGGAACTCACTAACTATGGCTACACCTTC.

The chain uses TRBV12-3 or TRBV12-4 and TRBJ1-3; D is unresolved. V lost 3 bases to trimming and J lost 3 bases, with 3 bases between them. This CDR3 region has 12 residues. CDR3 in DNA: TGTGCCAGCAGTTTGTATGGAAACACCATATATTTT. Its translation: CASSLYGNTIYF.

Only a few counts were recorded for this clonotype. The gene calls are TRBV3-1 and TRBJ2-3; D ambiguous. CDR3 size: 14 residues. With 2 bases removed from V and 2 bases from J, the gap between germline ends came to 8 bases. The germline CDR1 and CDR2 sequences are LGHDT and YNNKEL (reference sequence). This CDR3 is CASSQRLDTDTQYF. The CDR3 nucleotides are TGTGCCAGCAGCCAAAGGTTGGACACAGATACGCAGTATTTT.

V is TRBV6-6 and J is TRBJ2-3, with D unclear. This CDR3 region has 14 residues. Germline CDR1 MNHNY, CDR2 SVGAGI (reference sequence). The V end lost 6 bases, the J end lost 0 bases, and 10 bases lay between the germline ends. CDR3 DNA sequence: TGTGCCAGCAGCTCCGCGGCCAGCACAGATACGCAGTATTTT. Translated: CASSSAASTDTQYF.

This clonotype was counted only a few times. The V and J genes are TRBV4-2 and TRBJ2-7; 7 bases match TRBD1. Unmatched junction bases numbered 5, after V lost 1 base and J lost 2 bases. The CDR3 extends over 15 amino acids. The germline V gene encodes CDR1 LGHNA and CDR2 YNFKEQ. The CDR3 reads CASSQGSQGAYEQYF. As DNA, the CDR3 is TGTGCCAGCAGCCAAGGATCCCAGGGGGCCTACGAGCAGTACTTC.

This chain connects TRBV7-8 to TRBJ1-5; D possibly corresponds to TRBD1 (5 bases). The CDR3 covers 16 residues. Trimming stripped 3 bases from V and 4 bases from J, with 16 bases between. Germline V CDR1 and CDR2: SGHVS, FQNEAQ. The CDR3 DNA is TGTGCCAGCAGCTTTCTTTTGGGGGTTGTGAATCAGCCCCAGCATTTT. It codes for CASSFLLGVVNQPQHF. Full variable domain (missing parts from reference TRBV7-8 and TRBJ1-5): GAGVSQSPRYKVAKRGQDVALRCDPISGHVSLFWYQQALGQGPEFLTYFQNEAQLDKSGLPSDRFFAERPEGSVSTLKIQRTQQEDSAVYLCASSFLLGVVNQPQHFGDGTRLSIL.

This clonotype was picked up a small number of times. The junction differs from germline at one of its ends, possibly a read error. CDR3: CASNLDRGGTEAFF. CDR3 DNA sequence: TGTGCCAGCAACTTAGACAGGGGGGGCACTGAAGCTTTCTTT. V usage is TRBV7-9 and J usage is TRBJ1-1; TRBD1 matches at 9 bases. Germline lookup yields CDR1 SEHNR and CDR2 FQNEAQ (reference sequence). The CDR3 is 14 amino acids.

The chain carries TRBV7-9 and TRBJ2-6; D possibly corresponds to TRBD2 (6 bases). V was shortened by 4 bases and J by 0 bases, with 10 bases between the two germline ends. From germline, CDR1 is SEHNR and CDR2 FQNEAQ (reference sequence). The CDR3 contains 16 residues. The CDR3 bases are TGTGCCAGCAGCTCCGGGACTGCCTCTGGGGCCAACGTCCTGACTTTC. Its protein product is CASSSGTASGANVLTF.

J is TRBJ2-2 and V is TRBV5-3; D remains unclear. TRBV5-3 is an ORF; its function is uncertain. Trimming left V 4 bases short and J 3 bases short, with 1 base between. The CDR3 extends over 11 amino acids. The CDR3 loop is CARSHTGELFF. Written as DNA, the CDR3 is TGTGCCAGAAGCCACACCGGGGAGCTGTTTTTT.

This CDR3 reads CATREAGGGTGELFF. DNA for the CDR3: TGTGCCACCAGAGAAGCGGGAGGGGGCACCGGGGAGCTGTTTTTT. The chain has TRBV24-1 and TRBJ2-2; TRBD2 agrees at 10 bases. Germline assignment: CDR1 KGHDR and CDR2 SFDVKD. V shed 7 bases and J 4 bases; nucleotides not matched to a gene: 5. The CDR3 is 15 residues long.

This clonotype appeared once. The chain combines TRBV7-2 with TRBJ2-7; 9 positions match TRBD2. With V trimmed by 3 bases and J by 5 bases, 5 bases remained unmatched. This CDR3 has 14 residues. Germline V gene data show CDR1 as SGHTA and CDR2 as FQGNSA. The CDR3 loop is CASSLGLAIHEQYF. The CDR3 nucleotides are TGTGCCAGCAGCTTGGGACTAGCAATCCACGAGCAGTACTTC.

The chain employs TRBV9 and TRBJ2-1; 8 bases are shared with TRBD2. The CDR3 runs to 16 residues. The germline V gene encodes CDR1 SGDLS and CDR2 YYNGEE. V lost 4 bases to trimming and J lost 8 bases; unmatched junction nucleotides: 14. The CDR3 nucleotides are TGTGCCAGCAGCCCGACCGGGACTAGAAAGGGGGATGAGCAGTTCTTC. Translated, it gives CASSPTGTRKGDEQFF.

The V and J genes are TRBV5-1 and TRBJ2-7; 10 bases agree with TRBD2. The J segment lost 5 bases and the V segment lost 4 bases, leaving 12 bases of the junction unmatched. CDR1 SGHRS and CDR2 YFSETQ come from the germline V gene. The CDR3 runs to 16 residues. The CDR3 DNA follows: TGCGCCAGCAGCACCGACACTAGCGGGAAGGGCCACGAGCAGTACTTC. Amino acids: CASSTDTSGKGHEQYF.

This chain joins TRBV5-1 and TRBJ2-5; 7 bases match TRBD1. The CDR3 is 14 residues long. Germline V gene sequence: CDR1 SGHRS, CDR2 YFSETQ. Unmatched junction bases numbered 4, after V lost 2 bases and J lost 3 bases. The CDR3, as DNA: TGCGCCAGCAGCTTACGAGACAGGGAAGAGACCCAGTACTTC. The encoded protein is CASSLRDREETQYF.

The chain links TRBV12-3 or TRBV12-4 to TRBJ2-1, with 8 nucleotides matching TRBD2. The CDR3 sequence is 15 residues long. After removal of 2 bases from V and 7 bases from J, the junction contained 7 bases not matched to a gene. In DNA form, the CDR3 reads TGTGCCAGCAGTTTATGGAGCGGGAGAGCTAATGAGCAGTTCTTC. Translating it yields CASSLWSGRANEQFF.

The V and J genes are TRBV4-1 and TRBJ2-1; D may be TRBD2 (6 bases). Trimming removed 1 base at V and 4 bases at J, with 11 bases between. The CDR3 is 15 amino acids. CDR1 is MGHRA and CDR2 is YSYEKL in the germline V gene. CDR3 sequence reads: CASSQAGVGYNEQFF. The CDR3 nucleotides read TGCGCCAGCAGCCAAGCGGGAGTAGGGTACAATGAGCAGTTCTTC.